The source of this TCR beta chain is a study of cytomegalovirus exposure and HLA in healthy donors. PCR used 60 Vbeta primers and 13 Jbeta primers. Libraries were prepared by immunoSEQ multiplex PCR; TCRdb keeps only in-frame clonotypes and omits some of them. The sample features some 200,000 clones, with approximately 0.74% in its top ten. Points from the study as a whole: A later analysis linked a missense DCLRE1C variant to TCR beta V- and J-gene trimming. Most subjects' HLA-A and HLA-B alleles were reportedly predicted from TCR beta sequences.

V lost 4 bases to trimming and J lost 1 base, with 18 bases between them. Per the germline V gene, CDR1 is SGDLS and CDR2 is YYNGEE. The CDR3 sequence is 17 residues long. Concerning this clone: Its antigen is not known.

The V call is TRBV9, the J call TRBJ2-1; D unresolved. The specimen was PBMCs. This receptor was identified in a boy under 18 in good health and CMV-seronegative. As DNA, the CDR3 is TGTGCCAGCAGCCCTCCTCCGACTGCACTGTCCTACAATGAGCAGTTCTTC. Translated, it gives CASSPPPTALSYNEQFF.